What follows are 30 T cell receptor beta chains derived from one specimen sequenced in a study of blood T cell repertoires in COVID-19. Here immunoSEQ multiplex PCR was the method, and the copy in TCRdb shows in-frame clones only, minus some. The table includes under 150,000 clones, about four fifths detected once. The sequencing sample was made of peripheral blood. These receptors were taken from an elderly woman with acute or convalescent COVID-19.

The chain combines TRBV7-2 with TRBJ1-1, with 8 bases lining up with TRBD1. After removal of 3 bases from V and 2 bases from J, the junction contained 2 bases not matched to a gene. The CDR3 length is 14 residues. Per germline, CDR1 SGHTA and CDR2 FQGNSA. The CDR3 sequence is CASSLDRANTEAFF. DNA of the CDR3: TGTGCCAGCAGCTTGGACAGGGCCAACACTGAAGCTTTCTTT.

The chain combines TRBV27 with TRBJ1-1; possible D gene TRBD1, 5 bases. Germline CDR1 MNHEY, CDR2 SMNVEV (reference sequence). Trimming took 4 bases from V and 2 from J, leaving 11 bases between them. This CDR3 has 14 residues. DNA for the CDR3: TGTGCCAGCAGTTATTGGGGGGATAACACTGAAGCTTTCTTT. Its protein is CASSYWGDNTEAFF.

The V call is TRBV6-2 or TRBV6-3, the J call TRBJ2-7; D is perhaps TRBD2 (6 bases). This CDR3 contains 18 residues. Between the trimmed V and J ends, which lost 0 bases and 4 bases, there was a span of 22 bases. Germline CDR1 is MNHEY and CDR2 is SVGEGT. The CDR3 region is CASSYSTDRAGIRYEQYF. DNA of the CDR3: TGTGCCAGCAGTTACTCGACAGATCGGGCGGGGATTCGGTACGAGCAGTACTTC.

The rearrangement uses TRBV29-1 and TRBJ1-2, with 10 positions matching TRBD1. Germline V gene lookup returns CDR1 SQVTM and CDR2 ANQGSEA. V was clipped by 3 bases and J by 7 bases; unmatched bases: 5. The CDR3 has 13 amino acids. Here the CDR3 reads CSVETGGGLGYTF. The CDR3 DNA follows: TGCAGCGTTGAGACAGGGGGCGGACTTGGCTACACCTTC.

V and J are TRBV18 and TRBJ2-7, with 10 bases lining up with TRBD1. The length of the CDR3 is 14 residues. Germline V gene sequence: CDR1 KGHSH, CDR2 LQKENI. V lost 3 bases and J lost 6; bases outside the gene matches: 5. CDR3 region: CASSPGQGISEQYF. Written as DNA, the CDR3 is TGTGCCAGCTCACCGGGACAGGGGATCTCCGAGCAGTACTTC. Supplemented by reference TRBV18 and TRBJ2-7, the full variable domain reads NAGVMQNPRHLVRRRGQEARLRCSPMKGHSHVYWYRQLPEEGLKFMVYLQKENIIDESGMPKERFSAEFPKEGPSILRIQQVVRGDSAAYFCASSPGQGISEQYFGPGTRLTVT.

The chain couples TRBV12-5 to TRBJ1-4, with D possibly being TRBD1 (5 bases). Germline lookup yields CDR1 LGHNT and CDR2 FRNRAP. This CDR3 comprises 14 residues. The V gene lost 0 bases and the J gene lost 11 bases, with 13 bases spanning the gap. The CDR3 sequence: CASGLVPEGKKLFF. Here the CDR3 DNA reads TGTGCTAGTGGTTTGGTACCGGAGGGGAAGAAACTGTTTTTT.

The genes are TRBV9 and TRBJ2-1, with D unresolved. The CDR3 extends over 15 amino acids. The V gene's germline CDR1 is SGDLS and CDR2 YYNGEE. Trimming removed 0 bases at V and 5 bases at J, with 12 bases between. This chain's CDR3 is CASSVGDSRNNEQFF. CDR3 DNA: TGTGCCAGCAGCGTAGGCGATAGCCGGAACAATGAGCAGTTCTTC.

This chain connects TRBV19 to TRBJ1-2, with D uncertain. The CDR3 is made up of 14 amino acids. Germline V gene data show CDR1 as LNHDA and CDR2 as SQIVND (reference sequence). Trimming pared 9 bases from V and 4 bases from J, leaving 18 bases between. The CDR3 loop is CASVDSARTYGYTF. The CDR3 DNA reads TGTGCCAGCGTAGATTCCGCTAGAACCTATGGCTACACCTTC.

V is TRBV6-5 and J is TRBJ1-2; 10 positions match TRBD1. This CDR3 has 15 residues. Germline CDR1 is MNHEY and CDR2 is SVGAGI. The junction had 10 bases not matched to a gene; V was cut back by 6 bases and J by 6 bases. The CDR3 DNA sequence: TGTGCCAGCAGCCCCGACAGGGGGCGCGTCCATGGCTACACCTTC. Amino acids: CASSPDRGRVHGYTF.

The CDR3 spells CASSPDTSNQPQHF. CDR3 coding DNA: TGTGCCAGTAGTCCTGACACAAGCAATCAGCCCCAGCATTTT. The chain combines TRBV19 with TRBJ1-5; no firm D call. In germline, CDR1 is LNHDA, CDR2 SQIVND (reference sequence). The CDR3 consists of 14 residues. V was clipped by 5 bases and J by 1 base, with 9 bases between them.

This clone occurred a few times. V and J are TRBV13 and TRBJ2-3, with TRBD1 matching over 9 bases. Germline CDR1 reads PRHDT; CDR2 reads FYEKMQ (reference sequence). The ends lost 3 bases at V and 1 base at J; junction bases unmatched: 17. The CDR3 loop spans 20 amino acids. The CDR3 reads CASSLGTGQGREVRTDTQYF. DNA of the CDR3: TGTGCCAGCAGCTTGGGAACGGGACAGGGAAGGGAGGTCCGCACAGATACGCAGTATTTT.

The genes are TRBV5-5 and TRBJ1-5; D is uncertain. Trimming pared 1 base from V and 8 bases from J, leaving 13 bases between. Looked up from germline, CDR1 is SGHKS and CDR2 is YYEKEE (reference sequence). This CDR3 region has 14 residues. The chain's CDR3 is CASSLSTVVKPQHF. In nucleotides, the CDR3 is TGTGCCAGCAGCTTGTCCACAGTCGTGAAGCCCCAGCATTTT.

V usage is TRBV4-3 and J usage is TRBJ2-5; 8 bases are a match to TRBD1. The trim removed 3 bases at V and 4 bases at J, leaving 7 bases unmatched. This CDR3 region has 15 residues. Germline V gene sequence: CDR1 LGHNA, CDR2 YSLEER. In DNA, the CDR3 is TGCGCCAGCAGCCAGGTCCTAGACAGGGGAGAGACCCAGTACTTC. Its protein product is CASSQVLDRGETQYF.

The V and J genes are TRBV5-8 and TRBJ2-7; no firm D call. This CDR3 has 11 amino acids. Trimming removed 4 bases at V and 4 bases at J, with 6 bases between. In germline, CDR1 is SGHTS, CDR2 YDEGEE. The CDR3 loop reads CASSLGYEQYF. DNA of the CDR3: TGTGCCAGCAGCCTCGGGTACGAGCAGTACTTC.

J is TRBJ2-2 and V is TRBV11-2; 7 bases are shared with TRBD2. Germline assignment: CDR1 SGHAT and CDR2 FQNNGV. This CDR3 spans 16 amino acids. J was trimmed by 0 bases and V by 7 bases; bases with no gene match: 8. The CDR3 sequence is CASTRAGTTNTGELFF. The CDR3 DNA follows: TGTGCCAGCACCCGGGCCGGGACTACGAACACCGGGGAGCTGTTTTTT. Drawing the rest from reference TRBV11-2 and TRBJ2-2, the complete variable domain is EAGVAQSPRYKIIEKRQSVAFWCNPISGHATLYWYQQILGQGPKLLIQFQNNGVVDDSQLPKDRFSAERLKGVDSTLKIQPAKLEDSAVYLCASTRAGTTNTGELFFGEGSRLTVL.

This clone has just one count. The V and J genes are TRBV7-9 and TRBJ1-6; D uncertain. The CDR3 contains 15 residues. V dropped 5 bases and J dropped 0 bases, with 8 bases sitting between them. CDR1 is SEHNR, CDR2 FQNEAQ, per germline (reference sequence). The CDR3 sequence: CASSRRSSYNSPLHF. CDR3 DNA: TGTGCCAGCAGCCGTAGGAGCTCCTATAATTCACCCCTCCACTTT.

This clone was detected only once. CDR3 protein: CASSPLGFEKLFF. CDR3 nucleotides: TGTGCCAGCAGCCCGCTCGGTTTTGAAAAACTGTTTTTT. The rearrangement uses TRBV5-5 and TRBJ1-4; unclear D gene. The CDR3 has 13 residues. V lost 4 bases and J 7 bases, leaving 11 bases between the germline ends. Germline V gene sequence: CDR1 SGHKS, CDR2 YYEKEE (reference sequence).

The chain combines TRBV5-8 with TRBJ2-7; TRBD2 might be the D (5 bases). The CDR3 runs 14 residues. The V gene's germline CDR1 is SGHTS and CDR2 YDEGEE. The ends were cut back, 1 base at V and 0 bases at J, with 8 bases in the middle. Here the CDR3 DNA reads TGTGCCAGCAGCTTGCGAGGGATCTCCTACGAGCAGTACTTC. Protein: CASSLRGISYEQYF.

V gene TRBV5-6 combines with J gene TRBJ1-6; the D gene is possibly TRBD1 (5 bases). This CDR3 has 15 residues. The germline gives CDR1 SGHDT, CDR2 YYEEEE. V gave up 0 bases and J gave up 7 bases, with 11 bases separating them. DNA of the CDR3: TGTGCCAGCAGCTTGGGGGGCGGAGGGAATTCACCCCTCCACTTT. This encodes CASSLGGGGNSPLHF.

The genes are TRBV2 and TRBJ1-1; 10 bases are shared with TRBD1. After removal of 6 bases from V and 5 bases from J, the junction contained 9 bases not matched to a gene. CDR1 is SNHLY and CDR2 is FYNNEI in the germline V gene. CDR3 length equals 15 residues. CDR3 protein: CASRARQGAGTEAFF. Written as DNA, the CDR3 is TGTGCCAGCAGGGCCAGACAGGGGGCTGGGACTGAAGCTTTCTTT. The full variable domain, completed using reference TRBV2 and TRBJ1-1, is EPEVTQTPSHQVTQMGQEVILRCVPISNHLYFYWYRQILGQKVEFLVSFYNNEISEKSEIFDDQFSVERPDGSNFTLKIRSTKLEDSAMYFCASRARQGAGTEAFFGQGTRLTVV.

The rearrangement uses TRBV9 and TRBJ2-7; 7 positions match TRBD1. Germline values: CDR1 SGDLS, CDR2 YYNGEE. Losses at the gene ends were 1 base for V and 0 bases for J; bases not matched to a gene: 7. This CDR3 spans 16 amino acids. For the CDR3, the DNA is TGTGCCAGCAGCGTAAGGAAGACAGGGTCCTCCTACGAGCAGTACTTC. Encoded protein: CASSVRKTGSSYEQYF.

The V and J genes are TRBV15 and TRBJ1-5, with TRBD1 as a possible D gene (6 bases). The V and J ends lost 2 bases and 4 bases respectively, with 6 bases between them. Looked up from germline, CDR1 is LNHNV and CDR2 is YYDKDF (reference sequence). The CDR3 spans 13 residues. The CDR3 nucleotides read TGTGCCACCAGCAGAAGGGGGAATCAGCCCCAGCATTTT. As protein: CATSRRGNQPQHF. Full variable domain (rest looked up from reference TRBV15 and TRBJ1-5): DAMVIQNPRYQVTQFGKPVTLSCSQTLNHNVMYWYQQKSSQAPKLLFHYYDKDFNNEADTPDNFQSRRPNTSFCFLDIRSPGLGDTAMYLCATSRRGNQPQHFGDGTRLSIL.

The chain joins TRBV19 to TRBJ2-1, with D maybe TRBD1 (5 bases). The V end was cut by 2 bases, the J end by 7 bases, with 15 bases between. Germline V gene sequence: CDR1 LNHDA, CDR2 SQIVND (reference sequence). The CDR3 loop spans 15 amino acids. The CDR3 DNA reads TGTGCCAGTAGTATAAGGGCAGGGAAGAGGAATGAGCAGTTCTTC. It encodes CASSIRAGKRNEQFF.

The count of this clone is one. This rearrangement joins TRBV3-1 (or the pseudogene TRBV3-2) to TRBJ2-1; 11 bases line up with TRBD2. Germline V gene data show CDR1 as LGHDT and CDR2 as YNNKEL (reference sequence). This CDR3 contains 16 residues. V lost 2 bases and J lost 0; bases outside the gene matches: 0. CDR3 in DNA: TGTGCCAGCAGCCAACTAGCGGGAGGCTCCTACAATGAGCAGTTCTTC. The encoded protein is CASSQLAGGSYNEQFF.

The chain is built from TRBV7-2 and TRBJ1-3, with a possible D match to TRBD1 (5 bases). Trimming cost V 2 bases and J 4 bases, with 9 bases left between them. Germline values: CDR1 SGHTA, CDR2 FQGNSA. The length of the CDR3 is 14 residues. The chain's CDR3 is CASSLSPGGNTIYF. Here the CDR3 DNA reads TGTGCCAGCAGCTTATCTCCAGGGGGAAACACCATATATTTT.

This clone was recorded a few times. The chain couples TRBV29-1 to TRBJ1-5; 7 bases agree with TRBD1. Germline values: CDR1 SQVTM, CDR2 ANQGSEA. Trimming cost V 5 bases and J 5 bases; bases outside gene matches: 3. This CDR3 spans 12 amino acids. The CDR3 DNA sequence: TGCAGCGTTTCCCAGGGGGATCAGCCCCAGCATTTT. Residues: CSVSQGDQPQHF.

The chain employs TRBV18 and TRBJ2-2; TRBD1 matches 8 bases. Per germline, CDR1 KGHSH and CDR2 LQKENI. V lost 3 bases to trimming and J lost 5 bases; unmatched junction nucleotides: 17. The CDR3 is 19 residues long. In DNA, the CDR3 is TGTGCCAGCTCACCGGCTTTCCCAGGGGGCGCCTCATGGACCGGGGAGCTGTTTTTT. Its protein is CASSPAFPGGASWTGELFF.

The J gene is TRBJ2-7, the V gene TRBV7-2; TRBD2 matches at 10 bases. Per germline, CDR1 SGHTA and CDR2 FQGNSA. J was trimmed by 3 bases and V by 5 bases; bases with no gene match: 7. The CDR3 is 15 residues long. CDR3 in DNA: TGTGCCAGCAGCATAAGCGGGGGGGAGTTCTACGAGCAGTACTTC. It is translated as CASSISGGEFYEQYF.

The chain combines TRBV11-2 with TRBJ2-7; the match to TRBD1 covers 10 bases. Germline trimming cut 4 bases from V and 2 bases from J; bases unmatched to any gene: 8. From germline, CDR1 is SGHAT and CDR2 FQNNGV. The CDR3 runs to 16 residues. The CDR3 here is CASSSRGTGETYEQYF. For the CDR3, the DNA is TGTGCCAGCAGCTCTAGGGGGACAGGGGAGACCTACGAGCAGTACTTC.

The V gene is TRBV5-1, the J gene TRBJ2-1; perhaps TRBD2 as D (6 bases). This CDR3 spans 15 amino acids. Trimming took 4 bases from V and 0 from J, leaving 11 bases between them. Germline CDR1 reads SGHRS; CDR2 reads YFSETQ. In DNA form, the CDR3 reads TGCGCCAGCAGCGGAGGGTCGAGCTCCTACAATGAGCAGTTCTTC. It translates to CASSGGSSSYNEQFF.